This passage covers 32 T cell receptor beta chains from one sample sequenced in a study of blood T cells in healthy people across ages. Using a J-beta primer mix together with a sample-barcoded 5' primer, a second PCR was run for roughly 6 to 11 cycles. TCRdb recomputed calls from the 5' RACE reads with MiXCR, one row per CDR3 protein. This table has approximately 1.5 million distinct CDR3 sequences, about 35% appearing once. Sequenced sample: blood. These receptor sequences come from a woman in her 30s in good health.

This clonotype was counted many times. The chain recombines TRBV20-1 with TRBJ2-1; TRBD2 matches at 9 bases. CDR1 is DFQATT and CDR2 is SNEGSKA in the germline V gene (reference sequence). The CDR3 spans 14 residues. J lost 8 bases, V lost 4 bases, and 9 bases had no gene match. CDR3 coding DNA: TGCAGTGCTACTCGGCTAGCGGGGTATGATGAGCAGTTCTTC. Translated, it gives CSATRLAGYDEQFF.

The CDR3 coding sequence is TGTGCCAGCAGCTCGCCCCAGAGGGCTCCGGCGGGCTACACCTTC. It translates to CASSSPQRAPAGYTF. The chain carries TRBV7-2 and TRBJ1-2; D is uncertain. There are 15 residues in the CDR3. Germline V gene lookup returns CDR1 SGHTA and CDR2 FQGNSA. V dropped 4 bases and J dropped 8 bases, with 20 bases sitting between them.

This clonotype was counted many times. The rearrangement links TRBV29-1 to TRBJ1-5; 8 bases agree with TRBD1. The CDR3 spans 12 residues. The ends lost 5 bases at V and 4 bases at J; junction bases unmatched: 1. Germline CDR1 SQVTM, CDR2 ANQGSEA. CDR3 DNA: TGCAGCGTTCGACAGGGGAATCAGCCCCAGCATTTT. As protein: CSVRQGNQPQHF.

In this sample, this clonotype turned up a few times. The CDR3 spells CASSLGLAGARGEQYF. CDR3 nucleotides: TGTGCCAGCAGTTTAGGACTAGCGGGTGCCAGGGGCGAGCAGTACTTC. The chain carries TRBV12-3 or TRBV12-4 and TRBJ2-7, with TRBD2 identical over 10 bases. The CDR3 has 16 amino acids. After removal of 1 base from V and 6 bases from J, the junction contained 9 bases not matched to a gene.

This chain connects TRBV30 to TRBJ1-2; 9 nucleotides line up with TRBD1. After removal of 3 bases from V and 5 bases from J, the junction contained 7 bases not matched to a gene. The length of the CDR3 is 14 residues. Germline CDR1 is GTSNPN and CDR2 is SVGIG (reference sequence). The CDR3 nucleotides read TGTGCCTGGAGGCTGGGACAGGGCTGGTATGGCTACACCTTC. This gives the protein CAWRLGQGWYGYTF.

This clonotype was counted ten times or more. The V and J genes are TRBV20-1 and TRBJ2-6, with D possibly being TRBD2 (5 bases). This CDR3 has 15 residues. The V end lost 1 base, the J end lost 0 bases, and 7 bases lay between the germline ends. Germline V CDR1 and CDR2: DFQATT, SNEGSKA (reference sequence). CDR3 sequence (DNA): TGCAGTGCTAGAGCGGGGAGCTCTGGGGCCAACGTCCTGACTTTC. It translates to CSARAGSSGANVLTF.

This sequence joins TRBV9 and TRBJ1-1, with TRBD1 as a possible D gene (5 bases). CDR1 SGDLS and CDR2 YYNGEE come from the germline V gene. The CDR3 has 15 amino acids. V shed 0 bases and J shed 3 bases, with 12 bases lying between them. CDR3: CASSVAGGSYTEAFF. The CDR3 nucleotides read TGTGCCAGCAGCGTAGCTGGGGGTTCGTACACTGAAGCTTTCTTT.

CDR3 DNA: TGTGCCAGCTCACCACTAGAAACGGCCTCAGGAGCCCACGAGCAGTACTTC. Translated, it gives CASSPLETASGAHEQYF. This rearrangement joins TRBV18 to TRBJ2-7; D ambiguous. CDR3 length: 17 amino acids. Trimming shortened V by 1 base and J by 5 bases, and 21 bases separated the two germline ends. Germline assignment: CDR1 KGHSH and CDR2 LQKENI. Looking up the rest from reference TRBV18 and TRBJ2-7 gives the full variable domain: NAGVMQNPRHLVRRRGQEARLRCSPMKGHSHVYWYRQLPEEGLKFMVYLQKENIIDESGMPKERFSAEFPKEGPSILRIQQVVRGDSAAYFCASSPLETASGAHEQYFGPGTRLTVT.

There are a few counts of this clonotype. The chain carries TRBV27 and TRBJ1-4, with D perhaps TRBD1 (5 bases). Germline V gives CDR1 MNHEY, CDR2 SMNVEV (reference sequence). Between the trimmed V and J ends, which lost 3 bases and 4 bases, there was a span of 9 bases. CDR3 size: 14 residues. The CDR3 is CASSFWQGNEKLFF. Written as DNA, the CDR3 is TGTGCCAGCAGTTTTTGGCAGGGTAATGAAAAACTGTTTTTT.

This clonotype was detected a few times. This chain uses TRBV28 with TRBJ1-2, with D unclear. Per the germline V gene, CDR1 is MDHEN and CDR2 is SYDVKM. The CDR3 is 13 amino acids. V lost 7 bases to trimming and J lost 3 bases, with 12 bases between them. This chain's CDR3 is CASTPSRDYGYTF. Here the CDR3 DNA reads TGTGCCAGCACACCCTCACGGGACTATGGCTACACCTTC.

The V call is TRBV9, the J call TRBJ1-2, with 9 bases identical to TRBD1. Losses at the gene ends were 3 bases for V and 6 bases for J; bases not matched to a gene: 9. This CDR3 is 15 amino acids long. The V gene's germline CDR1 is SGDLS and CDR2 YYNGEE. The CDR3 region is CASSDRDRDYDGYTF. The CDR3 DNA reads as TGTGCCAGCAGCGACCGGGACAGGGACTACGATGGCTACACCTTC.

This chain joins TRBV3-1 and TRBJ2-5, with D perhaps assigned TRBD1 or TRBD2 (6 bases each). CDR3 length equals 17 residues. V shed 0 bases and J shed 2 bases, with 16 bases lying between them. Germline CDR1 reads LGHDT; CDR2 reads YNNKEL (reference sequence). DNA for the CDR3: TGTGCCAGCAGCCAAGATTGGGTAGAGGGGGGACAAGAGACCCAGTACTTC. Translating gives CASSQDWVEGGQETQYF.

In this sample, this clonotype turned up many times. The chain employs TRBV27 and TRBJ1-2; possibly TRBD1 for D (5 bases). V dropped 5 bases and J dropped 1 base, with 11 bases sitting between them. The CDR3 sequence is 14 residues long. Germline CDR1 MNHEY, CDR2 SMNVEV (reference sequence). CDR3 DNA sequence: TGTGCCAGCAGTCCCGGGGCAGGTAACTATGGCTACACCTTC. This encodes CASSPGAGNYGYTF.

J is TRBJ2-7 and V is TRBV4-1; tentative D call: TRBD1 (5 bases). V gave up 4 bases and J gave up 2 bases, with 15 bases separating them. The germline CDR1 and CDR2 sequences are MGHRA and YSYEKL. This CDR3 is 15 amino acids long. CDR3 sequence: CASSPWLIGAYEQYF. The CDR3 nucleotides are TGCGCCAGCAGCCCTTGGCTCATAGGGGCCTACGAGCAGTACTTC.

The V gene is TRBV4-1, the J gene TRBJ2-1; D gene unclear. The CDR3 sequence is 15 residues long. The germline CDR1 and CDR2 sequences are MGHRA and YSYEKL. Trimming shortened V by 0 bases and J by 7 bases, and 13 bases separated the two germline ends. Here the CDR3 reads CASSQEVGSLNEQFF. CDR3 bases: TGCGCCAGCAGCCAAGAGGTGGGTAGTCTTAATGAGCAGTTCTTC.

This clonotype turned up a few times. This sequence joins TRBV28 and TRBJ1-5, with D maybe TRBD1 (6 bases). V was cut by 4 bases and J by 4 bases, with 20 bases left in between. CDR1 MDHEN and CDR2 SYDVKM come from the germline V gene. The CDR3 totals 17 residues. This CDR3 is CASSSKWGAGGNQPQHF. The CDR3 DNA is TGTGCCAGCAGTTCAAAATGGGGGGCCGGTGGTAATCAGCCCCAGCATTTT.

This sequence joins TRBV12-3 or TRBV12-4 and TRBJ2-1, with 13 bases identical to TRBD2. This CDR3 is built from 18 residues. V was pared by 1 base and J by 13 bases, with 16 bases of the junction left unmatched. CDR3 region: CASSLGTSGGYRGNVQFF. The CDR3 DNA reads TGTGCCAGCAGTTTAGGGACTAGCGGGGGTTATCGGGGGAATGTTCAGTTCTTC.

The chain employs TRBV20-1 and TRBJ2-3; D possibly uses TRBD1 or TRBD2 (5 bases each). Germline lookup yields CDR1 DFQATT and CDR2 SNEGSKA (reference sequence). The CDR3 runs to 17 residues. Between the trimmed V and J ends, which lost 2 bases and 4 bases, there was a span of 22 bases. The CDR3 DNA is TGCAGTGCTAGAACAGTGGTTTCGGGACCAGGGTCAGATACGCAGTATTTT. Protein: CSARTVVSGPGSDTQYF.

This clonotype was detected ten times or more. This chain uses TRBV6-6 with TRBJ2-3; D not certain. The V end lost 7 bases, the J end lost 0 bases, and 2 bases lay between the germline ends. Germline values: CDR1 MNHNY, CDR2 SVGAGI (reference sequence). This CDR3 region has 11 residues. CDR3 in DNA: TGTGCCAGCACCAGCACAGATACGCAGTATTTT. It encodes CASTSTDTQYF.

The DNA for the CDR3 is TGTGCCAGCAGCCCTAGCGGGGGCGAACCCTACGAGCAGTACTTC. Amino acid sequence: CASSPSGGEPYEQYF. The chain combines TRBV5-4 with TRBJ2-7, with TRBD2 identical over 10 bases. CDR1 is SGHNT and CDR2 is YYREEE in the germline V gene (reference sequence). After removal of 4 bases from V and 2 bases from J, the junction contained 6 bases not matched to a gene. The CDR3 runs to 15 residues.

Ten or more counts support this clonotype. This chain joins TRBV7-9 and TRBJ2-2; D ambiguous. This CDR3 has 12 residues. Germline CDR1 SEHNR, CDR2 FQNEAQ (reference sequence). The V end was cut by 6 bases, the J end by 8 bases, with 10 bases between. CDR3 DNA sequence: TGTGCCAGCAGATCGACGGTTGGGGAGCTGTTTTTT. This sequence encodes CASRSTVGELFF.

The CDR3 DNA follows: TGTGCCAGCAGCACCAGACGACTAGCCGGGCAATGGGATGAGCAGTTCTTC. As protein: CASSTRRLAGQWDEQFF. The rearrangement joins TRBV9 to TRBJ2-1; 7 bases are a match to TRBD2. The CDR3 is made up of 17 amino acids. The germline V gene has CDR1 SGDLS and CDR2 YYNGEE. The trim removed 4 bases at V and 8 bases at J, leaving 18 bases unmatched.

Concerning this clonotype itself: A junction boundary mismatches the germline segment, possibly from a read error. The chain joins TRBV18 to TRBJ1-6, with no clear D. Germline-derived CDR1 and CDR2 are KGHSH and LQKENI. This CDR3 has 16 residues. The CDR3 is CASSEYGSSYNPPLHF. The CDR3 DNA reads as TGTGCCAGCTCAGAATACGGAAGCTCCTATAATCCACCCCTCCACTTT.

This clonotype was recorded at least ten times. The chain is built from TRBV29-1 and TRBJ2-3; 8 nucleotides align to TRBD1. The ends lost 2 bases at V and 4 bases at J; junction bases unmatched: 5. Per germline, CDR1 SQVTM and CDR2 ANQGSEA. CDR3 length equals 14 residues. The chain's CDR3 is CSVETGGLSDTQYF. CDR3 in DNA: TGCAGCGTTGAAACAGGGGGTCTTTCAGATACGCAGTATTTT.

This clonotype occurred a few times. The chain recombines TRBV7-9 with TRBJ2-3; 9 bases are a match to TRBD2. Germline V gives CDR1 SEHNR, CDR2 FQNEAQ (reference sequence). The J segment lost 14 bases and the V segment lost 2 bases, leaving 14 bases of the junction unmatched. The CDR3 sequence is 15 residues long. The chain's CDR3 is CASSLPQTGTSPRYF. In DNA form, the CDR3 reads TGTGCCAGCAGCTTACCCCAGACCGGGACTAGCCCCCGGTATTTT.

The DNA of the CDR3 is TGTGCCAGCTCCCGTGCAGTAGATACGCAGTATTTT. Amino acid sequence: CASSRAVDTQYF. The V gene is TRBV18, the J gene TRBJ2-3; D gene unclear. Per the germline V gene, CDR1 is KGHSH and CDR2 is LQKENI. Trimming removed 6 bases from V and 5 bases from J, with 9 bases in between. The CDR3 covers 12 residues.

Only a few counts were recorded for this clonotype. The chain employs TRBV20-1 and TRBJ1-1; D may be TRBD1 (6 bases). Germline CDR1 is DFQATT and CDR2 is SNEGSKA (reference sequence). CDR3 size: 13 residues. V lost 3 bases, J lost 3 bases, and 11 bases lay in between. The CDR3 bases are TGCAGTGCTAGCCCGGACAGTTACACTGAAGCTTTCTTT. Translation: CSASPDSYTEAFF.

This clonotype has only a few counts. This chain joins TRBV5-1 and TRBJ1-6; a weak D match, TRBD1 (5 bases). CDR3 length equals 14 residues. The germline gives CDR1 SGHRS, CDR2 YFSETQ. V lost 4 bases and J lost 6, with 11 bases in between. The CDR3: CASSTGGFNSPLHF. The CDR3 DNA sequence: TGCGCCAGCAGCACAGGAGGGTTTAATTCACCCCTCCACTTT.

This clonotype was seen more than once but under ten times. This sequence joins TRBV20-1 and TRBJ2-1; 9 nucleotides agree with TRBD2. The J segment lost 1 base and the V segment lost 0 bases, leaving 13 bases of the junction unmatched. The CDR3 has 19 amino acids. Germline CDR1 and CDR2: DFQATT and SNEGSKA (reference sequence). CDR3 DNA sequence: TGCAGTGCTAGAGATAAATTGGCAGGCAGCGGGAGGTCCTACAATGAGCAGTTCTTC. Residues: CSARDKLAGSGRSYNEQFF.

The chain is built from TRBV11-2 and TRBJ2-4, with a weak D call TRBD2 (6 bases). The J call may be mistaken, given a closer DNA end match to TRBJ2-7. CDR1 is SGHAT, CDR2 FQNNGV, per germline. The CDR3 extends over 15 amino acids. The CDR3 loop reads CASSLSQLASYEQYF. The CDR3 nucleotides read TGTGCCAGCAGTCTCAGCCAACTAGCCTCCTACGAGCAGTACTTC.

J is TRBJ2-2 and V is TRBV19, with 8 nucleotides matching TRBD1. CDR1 is LNHDA and CDR2 is SQIVND in the germline V gene (reference sequence). The CDR3 is 15 residues long. J gave up 6 bases and V 7 bases, and 10 bases lay outside the gene matches. The DNA of the CDR3 is TGTGCCAGTAAAGGACAGGGCACAAGGGCCGGGGAGCTGTTTTTT. It is translated as CASKGQGTRAGELFF.

The CDR3 here is CASSTGTGSLSYEQYF. The CDR3 DNA reads TGTGCCAGCTCAACAGGGACAGGGAGTTTAAGTTACGAGCAGTACTTC. The chain links TRBV18 to TRBJ2-7; 9 nucleotides align to TRBD1. V was pared by 5 bases and J by 4 bases, with 12 bases of the junction left unmatched. This CDR3 comprises 16 residues. Germline loops: CDR1 KGHSH, CDR2 LQKENI.